The 12 T cell receptor beta chains presented below share a single source sample, sequenced in a study of OX40 agonist ivuxolimab in advanced cancers. The data were produced by immunoSEQ multiplex PCR, yet TCRdb's version contains in-frame clones alone and is incomplete. The sample includes 50,000 or so clones, 85% of them seen just once. The starting material was CD4+ or CD8+ T cells sorted from blood, obtained in a trial of the OX40 agonist ivuxolimab. These receptors all stem from an adult with an advanced solid tumor such as melanoma, head and neck, liver or kidney cancer.

The rearrangement links TRBV5-4 to TRBJ1-2; possibly TRBD1 for D (5 bases). CDR3 length: 13 residues. CDR1 and CDR2 from the germline V gene are SGHNT and YYREEE (reference sequence). Trimming removed 1 base from V and 3 bases from J, with 7 bases in between. The CDR3: CASSLRGHYGYTF. CDR3 nucleotide sequence: TGTGCCAGCAGCTTGAGGGGCCACTATGGCTACACCTTC.

This clone was detected only once. V usage is TRBV2 and J usage is TRBJ2-7; the match to TRBD1 covers 8 bases. This CDR3 has 12 amino acids. Per the germline V gene, CDR1 is SNHLY and CDR2 is FYNNEI. Trimming removed 5 bases from V and 6 bases from J; junction bases left unmatched: 3. The CDR3 protein is CASSWTGPEQYF. The CDR3 DNA reads TGTGCCAGCAGTTGGACAGGGCCCGAGCAGTACTTC.

V gene TRBV4-1 combines with J gene TRBJ1-1, with D unclear. The CDR3 is 15 amino acids. Germline assignment: CDR1 MGHRA and CDR2 YSYEKL. V was clipped by 1 base and J by 0 bases, with 9 bases between them. The CDR3 loop is CASSQVEQMNTEAFF. The CDR3 nucleotides read TGCGCCAGCAGCCAAGTGGAACAGATGAACACTGAAGCTTTCTTT.

CDR3 sequence: CASSQDARTQYF. The CDR3 DNA sequence: TGTGCCAGCAGCCAAGACGCCCGTACGCAGTATTTT. The V call is TRBV4-2, the J call TRBJ2-3; D gene unclear. CDR1 is LGHNA, CDR2 YNFKEQ, per germline. There are 12 residues in the CDR3. Between the trimmed V and J ends, which lost 0 bases and 8 bases, there was a span of 6 bases.

Only a few counts were recorded for this clone. V is TRBV7-6 and J is TRBJ2-2; TRBD1 might be the D (6 bases). Germline V gene lookup returns CDR1 SGHVS and CDR2 FNYEAQ. This CDR3 has 15 residues. V lost 1 base to trimming and J lost 8 bases, with 14 bases between them. The CDR3: CASSLGTVNEGELFF. CDR3 in DNA: TGTGCCAGCAGCTTAGGGACAGTCAACGAGGGGGAGCTGTTTTTT.

The chain is built from TRBV2 and TRBJ2-3, with D possibly being TRBD2 (6 bases). This CDR3 contains 16 residues. From germline, CDR1 is SNHLY and CDR2 FYNNEI. Trimming shortened V by 1 base and J by 1 base, and 12 bases separated the two germline ends. CDR3: CASSEEGSGGTDTQYF. The CDR3 DNA sequence: TGTGCCAGCAGTGAAGAGGGTAGCGGAGGCACAGATACGCAGTATTTT.

Details on this clone: Mismatch with germline at one junction end may stem from a read error. V usage is TRBV19 and J usage is TRBJ1-5; TRBD1 matches at 7 bases. This CDR3 contains 14 residues. Germline V CDR1 and CDR2: LNHDA, SQIVND (reference sequence). The CDR3 DNA follows: TGTGCCAGTAGTTTAGACAGGGAGGATCAGCCCCAGCATTTT. Its protein product is CASSLDREDQPQHF.

V usage is TRBV30 and J usage is TRBJ2-5; 8 bases fit TRBD2. The CDR3 length is 14 residues. J lost 1 base, V lost 4 bases, and 5 bases had no gene match. The germline CDR1 and CDR2 sequences are GTSNPN and SVGIG (reference sequence). CDR3 sequence reads: CAWTPREGQETQYF. The CDR3 coding sequence is TGTGCCTGGACCCCACGGGAGGGCCAAGAGACCCAGTACTTC.

The chain uses TRBV4-3 and TRBJ1-1; 9 bases map to TRBD1. This CDR3 has 15 residues. CDR1 is LGHNA and CDR2 is YSLEER in the germline V gene. The V and J ends lost 1 base and 6 bases, in that order; junction bases with no gene match: 6. CDR3 DNA: TGCGCCAGCAGCCAAGCCGCGGGACAGGGCCCTGAAGCTTTCTTT. Translating it yields CASSQAAGQGPEAFF.

This CDR3 is CASSLAGGGDFNQPQHF. The CDR3 nucleotides read TGTGCCAGCAGCTTAGCGGGGGGTGGGGATTTCAATCAGCCCCAGCATTTT. The gene calls are TRBV7-6 and TRBJ1-5; a possible D gene is TRBD1 (5 bases). Looked up from germline, CDR1 is SGHVS and CDR2 is FNYEAQ. There are 17 residues in the CDR3. V was trimmed by 0 bases and J by 3 bases, leaving 15 bases between them.

The chain links TRBV13 to TRBJ1-2, with D tentatively TRBD1 (5 bases). The CDR3 covers 15 residues. CDR1 and CDR2 from the germline V gene are PRHDT and FYEKMQ (reference sequence). Trimming stripped 1 base from V and 4 bases from J, with 13 bases between. CDR3 DNA sequence: TGTGCCAGCAGCTTAGTGGGGCAGACGAGCTATGGCTACACCTTC. Protein sequence: CASSLVGQTSYGYTF.

This rearrangement joins TRBV27 to TRBJ1-1; no reliable D call. Germline V gene data show CDR1 as MNHEY and CDR2 as SMNVEV (reference sequence). Trimming shortened V by 1 base and J by 5 bases, and 8 bases separated the two germline ends. CDR3 length: 13 residues. CDR3 residues: CASSLYSGTEAFF. CDR3 sequence (DNA): TGTGCCAGCAGTTTATACTCTGGGACTGAAGCTTTCTTT.